The clone carrying this TCR beta chain is judged medium-sized. These data are taken from a study of sequential checkpoint blockade in melanoma. On the study more broadly: First-line arms were nivolumab then ipilimumab, or the reverse, randomized 1:1.

V lost 3 bases and J 0 bases, leaving 12 bases between the germline ends. This CDR3 has 16 amino acids. Germline lookup yields CDR1 MDHEN and CDR2 SYDVKM. Stated treatment: randomized to nivolumab then ipilimumab (arm A) or the reverse (arm B). None of the patients previously received DNA-damaging chemotherapy. Sorted cells were live CD3+CD8+, lacking CD19 and CD56, from PBMCs. Some clones are missing from TCRdb's copy, which holds only in-frame ones; the method was immunoSEQ multiplex PCR. Found here are under 20,000 clones, about 80% of them singletons; the top ten hold roughly two fifths. This TCR was recovered from a human donor with melanoma. This sample comprised CD8+ T cells sorted from blood (inferred from file names), obtained from a patient given nivolumab and ipilimumab in sequence. The V call is TRBV28, the J call TRBJ1-3; D gene ambiguous. As DNA, the CDR3 is TGTGCCAGCAGTTTGTGGCGCGGAAGCTCTGGAAACACCATATATTTT. This translates into CASSLWRGSSGNTIYF.